The 13 T cell receptor beta chains below were found in one sample sequenced in a study of T-cell reconstitution after alpha-beta-depleted transplantation in children. Unique molecular identifiers were incorporated into the prepared TCRbeta library. TCRdb ran MiXCR on the PCR reads and lists one entry per CDR3 protein. The table shows a few hundred thousand distinct CDR3 sequences, with 10% to 15% occurring only once. Sequencing was performed on PBMCs, mostly from graft donor cells, taken 360 days after TCRalphabeta/CD19-depleted stem cell transplant. Receptors originate from a male patient younger than 18 who had a stem cell transplant for acute myeloid leukemia, so the T cells may come from the graft donor.

This clonotype has a count of ten or more. At one boundary the junction diverges from the germline segment, which might be a read error. The chain employs TRBV5-1 and TRBJ2-3; D ambiguous. This CDR3 has 12 amino acids. In germline, CDR1 is SGHRS, CDR2 YFSETQ. CDR3 amino acids: CASSFGADTQYF. CDR3 sequence (DNA): TGTGCCAGCAGCTTTGGGGCAGATACGCAGTATTTT.

There are a few counts of this clonotype. The genes are TRBV11-2 and TRBJ2-3; the match to TRBD2 covers 14 bases. The CDR3 sequence is 19 residues long. The junction had 9 bases not matched to a gene; V was cut back by 1 base and J by 3 bases. Germline CDR1 and CDR2: SGHAT and FQNNGV. CDR3 nucleotides: TGTGCCAGCAGCTTAGGAGGGACTAGCGGGAGACGTCGGACAGATACGCAGTATTTT. Protein product: CASSLGGTSGRRRTDTQYF.

The table lists this clonotype with a few counts. The chain couples TRBV27 to TRBJ2-3, with D possibly being TRBD2 (6 bases). Looked up from germline, CDR1 is MNHEY and CDR2 is SMNVEV (reference sequence). CDR3 size: 13 residues. The V end lost 6 bases, the J end lost 6 bases, and 13 bases lay between the germline ends. For the CDR3, the DNA is TGTGCCAGCAGGCCGGCGGGGCAGGATACGCAGTATTTT. It specifies CASRPAGQDTQYF.

V and J are TRBV12-3 or TRBV12-4 and TRBJ1-4, with D uncertain. The V and J ends lost 3 bases and 4 bases respectively, with 12 bases between them. This CDR3 comprises 15 residues. DNA of the CDR3: TGTGCCAGCAGTTTGCTGGGGAGAAGTAATGAAAAACTGTTTTTT. Translation: CASSLLGRSNEKLFF.

The chain joins TRBV9 to TRBJ2-1; D gene unclear. The CDR3 covers 13 residues. Germline CDR1 is SGDLS and CDR2 is YYNGEE. V was clipped by 5 bases and J by 13 bases, with 19 bases between them. In DNA, the CDR3 is TGTGCCAGCAGTGCTGACCGCTACAATGTCCAGTTCTTC. Translating it yields CASSADRYNVQFF.

This chain uses TRBV4-3 with TRBJ2-1; 12 bases fit TRBD1. The length of the CDR3 is 18 residues. Per the germline V gene, CDR1 is LGHNA and CDR2 is YSLEER. V lost 1 base to trimming and J lost 8 bases; unmatched junction nucleotides: 12. The CDR3 sequence: CASSQGVGLGTGGDEQFF. As DNA, the CDR3 is TGCGCCAGCAGCCAAGGGGTTGGGCTTGGGACAGGGGGCGATGAGCAGTTCTTC.

V gene TRBV4-3 combines with J gene TRBJ2-3; tentative D call: TRBD2 (5 bases). CDR3 length equals 13 residues. V gave up 4 bases and J gave up 4 bases, with 9 bases separating them. In germline, CDR1 is LGHNA, CDR2 YSLEER. The DNA of the CDR3 is TGCGCCAGCAGCCCCGAGGGTGCAGATACGCAGTATTTT. Translated, it gives CASSPEGADTQYF.

This clonotype was observed a handful of times. The chain couples TRBV25-1 to TRBJ2-5, with D perhaps given as TRBD1 or TRBD2 (5 bases each). This CDR3 contains 14 residues. Germline CDR1 and CDR2: MGHDK and SYGVNS. With 4 bases removed from V and 1 base from J, the gap between germline ends came to 10 bases. CDR3 bases: TGTGCCAGCAGTGTCGCCGGGACCCAAGAGACCCAGTACTTC. This encodes CASSVAGTQETQYF.

This clonotype has a handful of counts. The CDR3 protein is CASSYAGRDEQFF. CDR3 in DNA: TGTGCCAGCAGCTATGCAGGGAGGGACGAGCAGTTCTTC. This chain links TRBV7-2 with TRBJ2-1, with 7 nucleotides matching TRBD2. The germline gives CDR1 SGHTA, CDR2 FQGNSA. This CDR3 is 13 amino acids long. V trimming: 4 bases; J trimming: 10 bases; junction bases outside the gene matches: 7.

A few counts support this clonotype. The chain joins TRBV6-2 or TRBV6-3 to TRBJ2-1; a weak D match, TRBD1 (5 bases). CDR3 size: 15 residues. V shed 6 bases and J shed 6 bases, with 18 bases lying between them. The germline V gene has CDR1 MNHEY and CDR2 SVGEGT. The CDR3 sequence: CASRQDRIPFNEQFF. DNA for the CDR3: TGTGCCAGCAGACAGGACCGTATACCCTTCAATGAGCAGTTCTTC.

In DNA form, the CDR3 reads TGCAGTGCTAAATCAGGGTCTGAGCAGTTCTTC. Protein sequence: CSAKSGSEQFF. This sequence joins TRBV20-1 and TRBJ2-1; weak D call: TRBD1 (5 bases). The CDR3 extends over 11 amino acids. The V and J ends lost 4 bases and 9 bases respectively, with 10 bases between them. Germline CDR1 and CDR2: DFQATT and SNEGSKA (reference sequence).

The J gene is TRBJ2-5, the V gene TRBV7-3; 13 nucleotides agree with TRBD2. This CDR3 is built from 19 residues. CDR1 is SGHTA and CDR2 is FQGTGA in the germline V gene. Trimming cost V 1 base and J 4 bases; bases outside gene matches: 12. CDR3 sequence reads: CASSLRPGTSGMPAETQYF. The CDR3 DNA is TGTGCCAGCAGCTTAAGACCGGGGACTAGCGGGATGCCGGCAGAGACCCAGTACTTC.

This clonotype was picked up many times. V usage is TRBV28 and J usage is TRBJ2-7; no clear D. This CDR3 has 12 amino acids. The ends were cut back, 5 bases at V and 5 bases at J, with 10 bases in the middle. The germline V gene encodes CDR1 MDHEN and CDR2 SYDVKM. CDR3 sequence: CASSPYVNEQYF. In DNA form, the CDR3 reads TGTGCCAGCAGTCCCTACGTCAACGAGCAGTACTTC.